This T cell receptor (beta chain) comes out of a study of early T cells in non-severe SARS-CoV-2 infection. Study-wide context: Chains were not paired, and sequencing was done on bulk RNA from unsorted whole blood. Whole-study results and caveats: There was a bias toward anti-spike CD8 responses in VDJdb matching, which missed private and CD4 specificities.

On this clonotype itself: What it binds is unknown.

CDR3 size: 15 residues. The ends were cut back, 0 bases at V and 0 bases at J, with 6 bases in the middle. Germline V gene data show CDR1 as LNHDA and CDR2 as SQIVND (reference sequence). Unique molecular identifiers were affixed to single, distinct cDNA molecules. TCRdb reprocessed the 5' RACE reads with MiXCR, giving one entry per CDR3 protein. The sample holds some 88,000 distinct CDR3 sequences; roughly 17% are singletons and the top ten take 5.1%. The clonotype was recovered from an adult who was a healthcare worker with PCR-confirmed SARS-CoV-2 infection or an uninfected control (not recorded which). The J gene is TRBJ2-4, the V gene TRBV19; no clear D. Source: whole blood, taken at baseline. The CDR3 nucleotides read TGTGCCAGTAGTATAGACGGAGTAGCCAAAAACATTCAGTACTTC. Its protein is CASSIDGVAKNIQYF.